This TCR beta chain was retrieved from a study of shared clonotypes between healthy human individuals. Broader study findings: A few donors held about 4.5% of naive CD4 clonotypes in common.

This CDR3 is 16 amino acids long. The V gene's germline CDR1 is MGHRA and CDR2 YSYEKL. V lost 2 bases, J lost 1 base, and 7 bases stayed unmatched. This clone was detected once. What it binds is unknown. Deep was the level used in running the assay. The assay was immunoSEQ multiplex PCR, and TCRdb's table has in-frame clones only and misses some. The data hold just over 2,000,000 clones, with about 94% observed a single time. CD45RO-negative, CCR7-selected cells formed the naive CD8 fraction, which excluded terminally differentiated effector memory CD45RA+ cells. The chain recombines TRBV4-1 with TRBJ2-7, with 8 positions matching TRBD1. The sample comprised naive CD8+ T cells sorted from blood. The origin of this receptor is a young man in good health. The CDR3: CASSQSPDRASYEQYF. For the CDR3, the DNA is TGCGCCAGCAGCCAATCCCCGGACAGGGCATCCTACGAGCAGTACTTC.